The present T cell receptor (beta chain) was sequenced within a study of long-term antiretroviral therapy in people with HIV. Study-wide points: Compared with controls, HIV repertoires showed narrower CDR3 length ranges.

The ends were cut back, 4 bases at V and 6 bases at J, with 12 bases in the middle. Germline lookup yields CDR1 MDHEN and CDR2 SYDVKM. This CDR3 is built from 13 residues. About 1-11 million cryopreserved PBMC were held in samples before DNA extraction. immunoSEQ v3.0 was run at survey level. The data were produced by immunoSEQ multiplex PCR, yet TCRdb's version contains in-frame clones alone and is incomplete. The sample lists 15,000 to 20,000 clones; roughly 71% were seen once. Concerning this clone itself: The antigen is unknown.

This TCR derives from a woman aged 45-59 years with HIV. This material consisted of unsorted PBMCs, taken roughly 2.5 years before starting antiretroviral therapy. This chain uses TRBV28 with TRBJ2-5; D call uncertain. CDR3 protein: CASSYGELKTQYF. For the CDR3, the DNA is TGTGCCAGCAGTTATGGGGAACTGAAGACCCAGTACTTC.